Given below is one TCR beta chain in context. This record belongs to a study of blood T cell repertoires in COVID-19. Study overall: Material from acute and convalescent COVID-19 was sourced from the United States, Italy and Spain. PBMCs, B-cell-depleted T cells, or T cells were the source of the cDNA or gDNA that made up the material.

Original data processing: Cell counts per sample came from amplifying reference gene primers. The assay was immunoSEQ multiplex PCR, and TCRdb's table has in-frame clones only and misses some. That table gives V, J and clone size, and the DNA gave D and trimming. The sample yields about 140,000 clones, about 80% seen once. The ends were cut back, 0 bases at V and 1 base at J, with 7 bases in the middle. The CDR3 totals 14 residues. Germline-derived CDR1 and CDR2 are SGHNT and YYREEE (reference sequence). Sequences were obtained from peripheral blood. The sequence came from a man between 60 and 75 years old with acute or convalescent COVID-19. The genes are TRBV5-4 and TRBJ2-5; D gene ambiguous. CDR3 coding DNA: TGTGCCAGCAGCTTGGGGAGCTTCCAAGAGACCCAGTACTTC. It yields the protein CASSLGSFQETQYF.